This is a list of T cell receptor beta chains from one sample in a study of T cell changes during pregnancy in multiple sclerosis. Using immunoSEQ multiplex PCR, the repertoire was profiled, and TCRdb retains in-frame clones only, with some absent. The table has about 79,000 clones, about 93% seen once; the top ten hold approximately 0.75%. Sequenced material: peripheral blood, taken in the second trimester of pregnancy. The receptor source for this set is a female donor in good health, enrolled as a control in a pregnancy study. CDR3s include the opening cysteine and the closing phenylalanine or tryptophan. Each record gives: D gene, V gene, J gene, clone size, CDR3 DNA, CDR3 protein. The D gene is left open where the match is weak. Only part of the rows carry a size: once, few, many, or a class if the clone is expanded.

D: TRBD1; V: TRBV15; J: TRBJ2-7; size: -; DNA: TGTGCCACCAGCAGAGAATTGAGGGGGCTCTACGAGCAGTACTTC; CDR3: CATSRELRGLYEQYF
D: -; V: TRBV7-2; J: TRBJ1-1; size: -; DNA: TGTGCCAGCAGCTTGGATATCACAGGGTCGGCTTTCTTT; CDR3: CASSLDITGSAFF
D: TRBD1; V: TRBV10-3; J: TRBJ1-5; size: -; DNA: TGTGCCATCAGTAAGGGGACAGACAATCAGCCCCAGCATTTT; CDR3: CAISKGTDNQPQHF
D: -; V: TRBV6-5; J: TRBJ1-1; size: -; DNA: TGTGCCAGCAGTTTGAGGGAGTTACTCACTGAAGCTTTCTTT; CDR3: CASSLRELLTEAFF
D: -; V: TRBV7-9; J: TRBJ1-2; size: -; DNA: TGTGCCAGCAGCTTACACGTGACAATCGACTATGGCTACACCTTC; CDR3: CASSLHVTIDYGYTF
D: -; V: TRBV5-8; J: TRBJ2-7; size: -; DNA: TGTGCCAGCAGCTACGCACAGGGCTACGAGCAGTACTTC; CDR3: CASSYAQGYEQYF
D: TRBD1; V: TRBV19; J: TRBJ2-1; size: -; DNA: TGTGCCAGTAGTCCGCAGGGGGACCACAATGAGCAGTTCTTC; CDR3: CASSPQGDHNEQFF
D: TRBD1; V: TRBV5-4; J: TRBJ1-1; size: -; DNA: TGTGCCAGCAGCCCTGGAAGGACAGGGGGCTTATGGAACACTGAAGCTTTCTTT; CDR3: CASSPGRTGGLWNTEAFF
D: -; V: TRBV6-4; J: TRBJ1-1; size: -; DNA: TGTGCCAGCATTACATGGTCCGGGGATTTGATGAACACTGAAGCTTTCTTT; CDR3: CASITWSGDLMNTEAFF
D: -; V: TRBV19; J: TRBJ1-5; size: -; DNA: TGTGCCAGTAGTATAAGCGGGAATAGCAATCAGCCCCAGCATTTT; CDR3: CASSISGNSNQPQHF
D: TRBD1; V: TRBV5-4; J: TRBJ1-2; size: once; DNA: TGTGCCAGCAGCTTGGAGGGACAGGGTGAATTC; CDR3: CASSLEGQGEF
D: -; V: TRBV11-2; J: TRBJ2-5; size: -; DNA: TGTGCCAGCAGCTTATCTACCCAAGAGACCCAGTACTTC; CDR3: CASSLSTQETQYF
D: TRBD1; V: TRBV6-5; J: TRBJ2-7; size: -; DNA: TGTGCCAGCAGCCAGGATCCGGACAGGGCCGAGCAGTACTTC; CDR3: CASSQDPDRAEQYF
D: -; V: TRBV19; J: TRBJ1-5; size: -; DNA: TGTGCCAGTAGTATCCGGGACAATAGCAATCAGCCCCAGCATTTT; CDR3: CASSIRDNSNQPQHF
D: TRBD1; V: TRBV16; J: TRBJ2-2; size: once; DNA: TGTGCCAGCAGCCAATCTCTACAGGGGCACACCGGGGAGCTGTTTTTT; CDR3: CASSQSLQGHTGELFF
D: TRBD1; V: TRBV7-2; J: TRBJ2-1; size: -; DNA: TGTGCCAGCAGACAGTTTGACAGGGGGGAGGGTGAGCAGTTCTTC; CDR3: CASRQFDRGEGEQFF
D: -; V: TRBV9; J: TRBJ2-1; size: -; DNA: TGTGCCAGCAGCGTAGCACCTAGCAATGAGCAGTTCTTC; CDR3: CASSVAPSNEQFF
D: -; V: TRBV19; J: TRBJ1-2; size: -; DNA: TGTGCCAGTAGTATAGGGTTTAGCAGAAACCCTAACTATGGCTACACCTTC; CDR3: CASSIGFSRNPNYGYTF
D: -; V: TRBV11-3; J: TRBJ1-1; size: -; DNA: TGTGCCAGCAGCCGAAGCCAGGGGTTTCATGAAGCTTTCTTT; CDR3: CASSRSQGFHEAFF
D: TRBD2; V: TRBV11-1; J: TRBJ2-1; size: -; DNA: TGTGCCAGCAGCTTAGGGCGGGGGGCCTCCTACAATGAGCAGTTCTTC; CDR3: CASSLGRGASYNEQFF
D: -; V: TRBV30; J: TRBJ1-6; size: -; DNA: TGTGCCTGGACGGGGGTTGGGTCCTATAATTCACCCCTCCACTTT; CDR3: CAWTGVGSYNSPLHF
D: -; V: TRBV19; J: TRBJ1-5; size: -; DNA: TGTGCCAGTAGTCCAGGGGACACCCTACCCCAGCATTTT; CDR3: CASSPGDTLPQHF
D: -; V: TRBV25-1; J: TRBJ2-1; size: -; DNA: TGTGCCAGCAGTGCCAGCGCTCAATACCTCGATGAGCAGTTCTTC; CDR3: CASSASAQYLDEQFF
D: TRBD2; V: TRBV6-1; J: TRBJ2-3; size: -; DNA: TGTGCCAGCAGCGAGGGACTAGGGTCTGATACGCAGTATTTT; CDR3: CASSEGLGSDTQYF
D: -; V: TRBV30; J: TRBJ1-2; size: -; DNA: TGTGCCTGGAGTAGGCTGGCAGGGAATCCCTATGGCTACACCTTC; CDR3: CAWSRLAGNPYGYTF
D: TRBD1; V: TRBV6-5; J: TRBJ2-7; size: -; DNA: TGTGCCAGCAGTTACTCGGGGACAGGGAAGCCCTACGAGCAGTACTTC; CDR3: CASSYSGTGKPYEQYF